Below are 20 T cell receptor beta chains sequenced from a single sample in a study of tissue T cells after allogeneic stem cell transplantation. The time point here: mouse harvest day 7 after allogeneic transplant. Each mouse received 10^7 T-cell-depleted marrow cells plus 10^6 splenic CD5+ T cells by tail vein. Sequencing used immunoSEQ multiplex PCR; TCRdb keeps in-frame clones, though not all of them. The sample includes 6,000 or so clones, about 50% of them seen just once. Sequenced sample: gut tissue. Receptors originate from a female BALB/c mouse given C57BL/6 T cells with graft-versus-host disease after an allogeneic hematopoietic cell transplant.

As for this clone: Any gene name here is a mouse gene name. The read stops 1 residue short of the end of the CDR3; the missing end is completed from the germline J gene. The rearrangement joins TRBV26 to TRBJ2-7; TRBD2 matches 8 bases. The CDR3 sequence is 14 residues long. The ends lost 3 bases at V and 0 bases at J; junction bases unmatched: 1. Germline assignment: CDR1 KGHPV and CDR2 FQNQEV (reference sequence). The CDR3 DNA, read in part, is TGTGCCAGCAGTCTTGGGGGGGGCTCCTATGAACAGTAC. This translates into CASSLGGGSYEQY. The full CDR3 protein reads CASSLGGGSYEQYF.

On this clone itself: Gene names follow the mouse nomenclature. The read comes to an end 1 residue before the CDR3 does, leaving the germline J gene to fill in the end. The rearrangement links TRBV3 to TRBJ1-2; the D is unclear. The CDR3 consists of 13 residues. Trimming took 2 bases from V and 0 from J, leaving 4 bases between them. Germline lookup yields CDR1 SNHLY and CDR2 FYNGKV (reference sequence). The covered CDR3 bases are TGTGCCAGCAGCTTAAGGGCAAACTCCGACTACACC. Protein product: CASSLRANSDYT. The full CDR3 sequence reads CASSLRANSDYTF. Based on the CDR3 plus reference TRBV3 and TRBJ1-2, the full variable domain is GPKVLQIPSHQIIDMGQMVTLNCDPVSNHLYFYWYKQILGQQMEFLVNFYNGKVMEKSKLFKDQFSVERPDGSYFTLKIQPTALEDSAVYFCASSLRANSDYTFGSGTRLLVI.

In the case of this clone: Here the gene names and germline are mouse. Read coverage stops 1 residue before the CDR3 terminus; the germline J gene supplies the remainder. The chain carries TRBV26 and TRBJ1-5; D remains ambiguous. The CDR3 has 13 amino acids. Germline CDR1 and CDR2: KGHPV and FQNQEV (reference sequence). V was shortened by 3 bases and J by 2 bases, with 5 bases between the two germline ends. The CDR3 sequence: CASSLRDNQAPLF. The sequenced CDR3 bases are TGTGCCAGCAGTCTCCGGGACAACCAGGCTCCGCTT.

Turning to this clone: Gene labels here are mouse ones. The chain's CDR3 is CASSWGAQNTLYF. Partial CDR3 DNA: TGTGCCAGCAGTTGGGGGGCGCAAAACACCTTGTAC. This chain uses TRBV26 with TRBJ2-4; tentative D call: TRBD2 (7 bases). The read finishes 1 residue shy of the CDR3 end, and the germline J gene is used to complete it. Germline CDR1 KGHPV, CDR2 FQNQEV (reference sequence). Trimming left V 5 bases short and J 3 bases short, with 9 bases between. The CDR3 runs 13 residues. The full variable domain, completed using reference TRBV26 and TRBJ2-4, is NSKVIQTPRYLVKGQGQKAKMRCIPEKGHPVVFWYQQNKNNEFKFLINFQNQEVLQQIDMTEKRFSAECPSNSPCSLEIQSSEAGDSALYLCASSWGAQNTLYFGAGTRLSVL.

The sample holds one count of this clone. All gene names here are mouse names. The missing CDR3 end, 1 residue past where the read stops, is filled in from the germline J gene. The chain links TRBV13-2 to TRBJ2-5; a weak D match, TRBD2 (6 bases). The length of the CDR3 is 14 residues. Trimming pared 0 bases from V and 5 bases from J, leaving 10 bases between. The germline V gene has CDR1 NNHNN and CDR2 SYGAGS (reference sequence). The CDR3 bases that were read are TGTGCCAGCGGTGATGCAGAGACTGGAGACACCCAGTAC. This gives the protein CASGDAETGDTQY. The CDR3 reads in full as CASGDAETGDTQYF.

As for this clone: Gene names follow the mouse nomenclature. The missing CDR3 end, 1 residue past where the read stops, is filled in from the germline J gene. The rearrangement joins TRBV3 to TRBJ2-1; 9 nucleotides agree with TRBD1. V gave up 5 bases and J gave up 2 bases; unmatched junction bases: 4. The CDR3 sequence is 15 residues long. Germline lookup yields CDR1 SNHLY and CDR2 FYNGKV (reference sequence). CDR3: CASSPGTGYYAEQFF. CDR3 DNA (partial): TGTGCCAGCAGCCCCGGGACAGGGTACTATGCTGAGCAGTTC.

In regard to this clone: Gene names follow the mouse nomenclature. The CDR3 bases that were read are TGTGCCAGCAGCTTAGATGGGGTCTATGCTGAGCAGTTC. This sequence encodes CASSLDGVYAEQF. The entire CDR3 protein is CASSLDGVYAEQFF. The chain recombines TRBV3 with TRBJ2-1; TRBD2 might be the D (5 bases). The read halts 1 residue ahead of the CDR3 end, with the missing end drawn from the germline J gene. In germline, CDR1 is SNHLY, CDR2 FYNGKV (reference sequence). The CDR3 consists of 14 residues. The ends were cut back, 1 base at V and 3 bases at J, with 7 bases in the middle.

This clone was found a few times. The listed genes are named as in mouse. The read stops 1 residue short of the end of the CDR3; the missing end is completed from the germline J gene. The chain employs TRBV26 and TRBJ1-1, with 7 bases fitting TRBD1. The CDR3 covers 13 residues. Germline V gives CDR1 KGHPV, CDR2 FQNQEV (reference sequence). Trimming at V came to 6 bases and at J to 4 bases, leaving 5 bases not matched to a gene. The DNA read from the CDR3 is TGTGCCAGCAGCCGGGACAGATCCACAGAAGTCTTC. As protein: CASSRDRSTEVF. The full CDR3 is CASSRDRSTEVFF.

Turning to this clone: Each gene name is a mouse one. The CDR3 is cut off 1 residue early in the read; its end comes from the germline J gene. The genes are TRBV26 and TRBJ2-7, with D tentatively TRBD1 (6 bases). V lost 6 bases and J 3 bases, leaving 9 bases between the germline ends. The CDR3 has 12 amino acids. Germline V gene sequence: CDR1 KGHPV, CDR2 FQNQEV (reference sequence). CDR3 in amino acids: CASRGHLYEQYF. The covered CDR3 bases are TGTGCCAGCAGGGGACACCTCTATGAACAGTAC.

This clone has a handful of counts. Each gene name is a mouse one. Read data end 1 residue before the CDR3 end; the end is taken from the germline J gene. The rearrangement joins TRBV26 to TRBJ1-3; no definite D call. The CDR3 sequence is 13 residues long. V was trimmed by 2 bases and J by 0 bases, leaving 2 bases between them. Germline V CDR1 and CDR2: KGHPV, FQNQEV (reference sequence). The CDR3 here is CASSLDSGNTLYF. CDR3 DNA (partial): TGTGCCAGCAGTCTGGATTCTGGAAATACGCTCTAT.

Notes on this clone: Gene names and germline match the mouse. The sequence runs out 1 residue before the end of the CDR3; the remainder is reconstructed from the germline J gene. The J gene is TRBJ1-1, the V gene TRBV23; the table's D call TRBD1 went unverified against the DNA. The CDR3 loop spans 11 amino acids. Germline-derived CDR1 and CDR2 are KGHTA and FQNQQP. The CDR3: CSSRTGEKVFF. The CDR3 DNA, read in part, is TGCTCCAGCCGGACAGGGGAAAAAGTCTTC.

Only a few counts were recorded for this clone. Gene names are the mouse ones. With the read ending 1 residue before the CDR3 end, the germline J gene is used to fill in that end. The rearrangement links TRBV26 to TRBJ1-6; TRBD1 is a possible D gene (6 bases). TRBJ1-6 is an ORF, and what it does is uncertain. This CDR3 is 13 amino acids long. From germline, CDR1 is KGHPV and CDR2 FQNQEV (reference sequence). Trimming removed 6 bases at V and 7 bases at J, with 10 bases between. CDR3 residues: CASSRGGNSPLYF. Partial CDR3 DNA: TGTGCCAGCAGCCGAGGGGGGAATTCGCCCCTCTAC.

In the case of this clone: These gene names are mouse names. The read stops 1 residue short of the end of the CDR3; the missing end is completed from the germline J gene. The chain links TRBV15 to TRBJ2-7; 13 bases are a match to TRBD2. Germline values: CDR1 SGHND, CDR2 FRSKSL. The J segment lost 6 bases and the V segment lost 8 bases, leaving 4 bases of the junction unmatched. The CDR3 is 13 amino acids. The CDR3 sequence: CASRTGGAPEQYF. The CDR3 DNA, read in part, is TGTGCCAGCCGGACTGGGGGGGCGCCTGAACAGTAC.

Of note for this clone: Mouse gene names and germline throughout. The sequence runs out 1 residue before the end of the CDR3; the remainder is reconstructed from the germline J gene. V and J are TRBV31 and TRBJ1-3; maybe TRBD1 (6 bases). CDR1 is GKSSPN and CDR2 is SITVG in the germline V gene. The CDR3 extends over 14 amino acids. With 0 bases removed from V and 2 bases from J, the gap between germline ends came to 8 bases. The covered CDR3 bases are TGTGCCTGGAGTCTAGCAGGGGCTGGAAATACGCTCTAT. It is translated as CAWSLAGAGNTLY. The whole CDR3 sequence reads CAWSLAGAGNTLYF.

Notes on this clone: Mouse gene names apply. Read data end 1 residue before the CDR3 end; the end is taken from the germline J gene. This rearrangement joins TRBV23 to TRBJ2-1; the table's D gene call, TRBD2, was not cross checked with the DNA. The germline V gene encodes CDR1 KGHTA and CDR2 FQNQQP. The length of the CDR3 is 16 residues. The CDR3 is CSSSQSTGGVYAEQFF. The covered CDR3 bases are TGCTCCAGCAGTCAATCGACTGGGGGGGTCTATGCTGAGCAGTTC.

The sample holds one count of this clone. Any gene name here is a mouse gene name. The read comes to an end 1 residue before the CDR3 does, leaving the germline J gene to fill in the end. V and J are TRBV16 and TRBJ2-1; 11 bases match TRBD2. CDR3 size: 14 residues. The ends lost 0 bases at V and 9 bases at J; junction bases unmatched: 1. The germline CDR1 and CDR2 sequences are SGHSA and FRNQAP. The covered CDR3 bases are TGTGCAAGCAGCTTAGAAGGGACTGGGGGTGAGCAGTTC. It codes for CASSLEGTGGEQF. The entire CDR3 reads CASSLEGTGGEQFF.

Regarding this clone: The genes are named according to mouse. The CDR3 end is not reached by the read, which stops 1 residue before it; the germline J gene fills it in. The chain uses TRBV26 and TRBJ2-7; TRBD2 might be the D (5 bases). CDR3 length equals 13 residues. The V end was cut by 2 bases, the J end by 3 bases, with 8 bases between. Germline V gene data show CDR1 as KGHPV and CDR2 as FQNQEV (reference sequence). This chain's CDR3 is CASSLAGFYEQYF. The covered CDR3 bases are TGTGCCAGCAGTCTGGCTGGGTTCTATGAACAGTAC.

As for this clone: Gene names are mouse gene names. The CDR3 bases that were read are TGTGCTAGCAGCCTCGGACAGGGGAACTCCGACTACACC. It is translated as CASSLGQGNSDYT. The whole CDR3 protein reads CASSLGQGNSDYTF. V is TRBV29 and J is TRBJ1-2, with 9 bases matching TRBD1. The missing CDR3 end, 1 residue past where the read stops, is filled in from the germline J gene. The CDR3 is 14 residues long. CDR1 is MSHET, CDR2 SYDVDS, per germline. V trimming: 6 bases; J trimming: 2 bases; junction bases outside the gene matches: 4.

About this clone: Mouse germline and gene names are used. The read falls 1 residue short of the CDR3 end, and the missing part is taken from the germline J gene. The chain employs TRBV26 and TRBJ2-4; 9 nucleotides align to TRBD2. The germline V gene has CDR1 KGHPV and CDR2 FQNQEV (reference sequence). V shed 8 bases and J 2 bases; nucleotides not matched to a gene: 5. The CDR3 loop spans 14 amino acids. The CDR3 sequence is CASPLGGNQNTLYF. The DNA read from the CDR3 is TGTGCCAGCCCTCTGGGGGGGAATCAAAACACCTTGTAC.

For this clone: Genes and germline come from the mouse. The read gets to within 1 residue of the CDR3 end, and the germline J gene fills in the rest. The J gene is TRBJ2-5, the V gene TRBV26; 8 bases align to TRBD2. The V gene's germline CDR1 is KGHPV and CDR2 FQNQEV (reference sequence). The J segment lost 4 bases and the V segment lost 3 bases, leaving 0 bases of the junction unmatched. The CDR3 contains 13 residues. The CDR3 DNA, read in part, is TGTGCCAGCAGTCTACTGGGGGAAGACACCCAGTAC. It yields the protein CASSLLGEDTQY. In full, the CDR3 is CASSLLGEDTQYF.